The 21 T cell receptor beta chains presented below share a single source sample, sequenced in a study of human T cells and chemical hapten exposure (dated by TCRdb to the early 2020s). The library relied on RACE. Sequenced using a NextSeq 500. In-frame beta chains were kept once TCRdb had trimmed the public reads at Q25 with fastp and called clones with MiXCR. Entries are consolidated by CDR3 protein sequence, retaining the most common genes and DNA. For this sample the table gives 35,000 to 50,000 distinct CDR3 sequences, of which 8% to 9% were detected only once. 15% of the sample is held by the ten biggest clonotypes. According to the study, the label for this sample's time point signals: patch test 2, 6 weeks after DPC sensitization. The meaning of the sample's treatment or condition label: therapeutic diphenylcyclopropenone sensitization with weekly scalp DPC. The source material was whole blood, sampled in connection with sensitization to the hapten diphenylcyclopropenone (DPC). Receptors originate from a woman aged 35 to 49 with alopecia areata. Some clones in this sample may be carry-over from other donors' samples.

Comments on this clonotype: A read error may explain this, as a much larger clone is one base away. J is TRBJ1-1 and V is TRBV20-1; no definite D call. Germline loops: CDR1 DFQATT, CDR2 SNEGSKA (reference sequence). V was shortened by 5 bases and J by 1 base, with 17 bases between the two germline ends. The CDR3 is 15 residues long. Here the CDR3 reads CSAPHRASWNTEAFF. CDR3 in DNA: TGCAGTGCTCCCCATCGGGCCTCTTGGAACACTGAAGCTTTCTTT.

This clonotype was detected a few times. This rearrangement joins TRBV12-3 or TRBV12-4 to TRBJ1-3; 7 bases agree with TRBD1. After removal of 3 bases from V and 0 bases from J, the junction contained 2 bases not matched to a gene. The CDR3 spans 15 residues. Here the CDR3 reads CASSFTGASGNTIYF. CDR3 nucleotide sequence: TGTGCCAGCAGTTTTACAGGGGCCTCTGGAAACACCATATATTTT.

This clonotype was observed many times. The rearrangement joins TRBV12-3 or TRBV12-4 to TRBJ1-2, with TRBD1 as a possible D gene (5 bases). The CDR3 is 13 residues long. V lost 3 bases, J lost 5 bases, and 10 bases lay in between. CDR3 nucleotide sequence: TGTGCCAGCAGTTTTCTTGGGGGATATGGCTACACCTTC. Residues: CASSFLGGYGYTF.

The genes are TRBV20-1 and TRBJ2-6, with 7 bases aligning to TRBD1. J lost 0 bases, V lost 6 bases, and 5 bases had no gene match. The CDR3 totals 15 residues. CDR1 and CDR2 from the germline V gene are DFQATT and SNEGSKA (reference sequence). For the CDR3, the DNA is TGCAGTGCAGGGGGCCCGGCCTCTGGGGCCAACGTCCTGACTTTC. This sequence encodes CSAGGPASGANVLTF.

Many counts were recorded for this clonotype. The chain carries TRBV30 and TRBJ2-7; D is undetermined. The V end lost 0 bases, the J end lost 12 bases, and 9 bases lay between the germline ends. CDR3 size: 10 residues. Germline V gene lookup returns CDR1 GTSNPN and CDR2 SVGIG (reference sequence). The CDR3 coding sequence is TGTGCCTGGAGTGTACTAAGTAGGTACTTC. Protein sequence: CAWSVLSRYF.

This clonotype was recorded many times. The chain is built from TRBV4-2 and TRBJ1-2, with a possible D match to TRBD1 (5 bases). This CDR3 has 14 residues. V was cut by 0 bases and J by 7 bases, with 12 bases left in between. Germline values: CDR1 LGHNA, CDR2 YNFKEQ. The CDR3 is CASSQDLGRGGYTF. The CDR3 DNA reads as TGTGCCAGCAGCCAAGATCTGGGGAGGGGTGGCTACACCTTC.

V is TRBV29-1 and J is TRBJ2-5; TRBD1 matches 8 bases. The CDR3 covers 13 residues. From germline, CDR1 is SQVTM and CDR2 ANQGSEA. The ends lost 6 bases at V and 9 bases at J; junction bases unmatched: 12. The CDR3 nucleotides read TGCAGCGTGGATCTTGGGACAGGAAGGGCCCAGTACTTC. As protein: CSVDLGTGRAQYF.

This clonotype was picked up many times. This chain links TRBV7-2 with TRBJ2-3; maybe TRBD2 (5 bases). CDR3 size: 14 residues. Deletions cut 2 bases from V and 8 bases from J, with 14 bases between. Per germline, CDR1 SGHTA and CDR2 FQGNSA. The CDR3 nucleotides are TGTGCCAGCAGCTTAAGTGACCCTCGGGGTACGCAGTATTTT. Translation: CASSLSDPRGTQYF.

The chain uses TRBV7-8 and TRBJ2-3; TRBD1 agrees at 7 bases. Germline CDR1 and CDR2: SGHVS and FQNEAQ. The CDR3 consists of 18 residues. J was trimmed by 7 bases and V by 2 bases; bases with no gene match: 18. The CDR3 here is CASSLSRTEGGQSNTQYF. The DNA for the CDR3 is TGTGCCAGCAGCTTATCCAGGACTGAAGGGGGACAGTCGAATACGCAGTATTTT.

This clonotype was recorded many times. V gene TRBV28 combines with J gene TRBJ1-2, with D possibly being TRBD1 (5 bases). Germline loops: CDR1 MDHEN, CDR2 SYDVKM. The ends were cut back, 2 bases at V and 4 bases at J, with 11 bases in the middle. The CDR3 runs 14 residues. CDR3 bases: TGTGCCAGCAGTTTACAACCAGGGACCTATGGCTACACCTTC. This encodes CASSLQPGTYGYTF.

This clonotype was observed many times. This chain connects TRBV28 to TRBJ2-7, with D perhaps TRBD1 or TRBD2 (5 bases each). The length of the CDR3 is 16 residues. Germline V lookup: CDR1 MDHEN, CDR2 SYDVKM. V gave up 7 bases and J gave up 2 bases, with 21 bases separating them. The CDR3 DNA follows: TGTGCCAGCACTAGAGGGCGGATGGGGCGAACCTACGAGCAGTACTTC. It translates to CASTRGRMGRTYEQYF.

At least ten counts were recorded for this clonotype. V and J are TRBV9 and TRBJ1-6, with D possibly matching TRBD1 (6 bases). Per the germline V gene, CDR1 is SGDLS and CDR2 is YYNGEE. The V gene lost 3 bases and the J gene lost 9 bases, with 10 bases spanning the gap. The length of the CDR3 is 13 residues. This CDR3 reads CASSADSVSPLHF. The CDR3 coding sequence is TGTGCCAGCAGCGCGGACAGCGTTTCACCCCTCCACTTT.

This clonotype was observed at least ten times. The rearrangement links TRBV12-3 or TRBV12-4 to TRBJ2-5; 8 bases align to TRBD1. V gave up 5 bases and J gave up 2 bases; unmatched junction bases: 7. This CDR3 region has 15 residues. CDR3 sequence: CASSPGQARQETQYF. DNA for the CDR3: TGTGCCAGCAGTCCGGGACAGGCTAGGCAAGAGACCCAGTACTTC.

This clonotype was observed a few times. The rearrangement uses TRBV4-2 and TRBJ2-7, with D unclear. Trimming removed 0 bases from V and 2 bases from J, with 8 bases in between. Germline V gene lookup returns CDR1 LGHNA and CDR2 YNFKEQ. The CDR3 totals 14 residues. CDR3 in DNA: TGTGCCAGCAGCCAAGACCACAGCACCTACGAGCAGTACTTC. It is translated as CASSQDHSTYEQYF.

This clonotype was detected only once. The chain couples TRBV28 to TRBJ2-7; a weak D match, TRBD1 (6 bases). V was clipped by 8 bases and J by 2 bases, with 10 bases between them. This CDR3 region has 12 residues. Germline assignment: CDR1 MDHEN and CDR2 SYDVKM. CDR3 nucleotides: TGTGCCAGCGGGTGGGGGCCCTACGAGCAGTACTTC. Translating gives CASGWGPYEQYF.

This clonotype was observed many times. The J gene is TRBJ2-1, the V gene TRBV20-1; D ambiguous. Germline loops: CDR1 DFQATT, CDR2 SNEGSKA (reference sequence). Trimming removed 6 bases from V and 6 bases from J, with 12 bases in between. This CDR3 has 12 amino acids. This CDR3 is CSASPLGNEQFF. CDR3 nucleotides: TGCAGTGCCTCTCCGCTCGGCAATGAGCAGTTCTTC.

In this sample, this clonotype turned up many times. The CDR3 DNA follows: TGCAGTGCAATTGGGACGGTGAATGAAAAACTGTTTTTT. This translates into CSAIGTVNEKLFF. The V gene is TRBV20-1, the J gene TRBJ1-4; D might be TRBD1 (5 bases). CDR1 DFQATT and CDR2 SNEGSKA come from the germline V gene (reference sequence). V was trimmed by 6 bases and J by 5 bases, leaving 13 bases between them. CDR3 length equals 13 residues.

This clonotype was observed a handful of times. CDR3 amino acids: CASSLGEAQPQHF. The CDR3 DNA is TGTGCCAGCAGTTTGGGGGAAGCTCAGCCCCAGCATTTT. The V gene is TRBV12-3 or TRBV12-4, the J gene TRBJ1-5; weak D call: TRBD1 (5 bases). The CDR3 spans 13 residues. Trimming pared 3 bases from V and 6 bases from J, leaving 9 bases between.

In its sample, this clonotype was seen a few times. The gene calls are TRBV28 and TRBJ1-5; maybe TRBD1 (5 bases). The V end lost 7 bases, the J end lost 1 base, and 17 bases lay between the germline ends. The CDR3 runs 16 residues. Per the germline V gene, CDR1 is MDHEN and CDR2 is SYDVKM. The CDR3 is CASMGGEVESNQPQHF. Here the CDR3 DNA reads TGTGCCAGCATGGGGGGAGAGGTGGAGAGCAATCAGCCCCAGCATTTT.

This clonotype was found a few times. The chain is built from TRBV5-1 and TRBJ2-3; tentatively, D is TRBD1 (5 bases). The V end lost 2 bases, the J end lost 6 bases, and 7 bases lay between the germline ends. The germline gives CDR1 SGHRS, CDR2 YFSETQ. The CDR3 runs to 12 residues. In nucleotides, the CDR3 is TGCGCCAGCAGCTTTCAGGGTGATACGCAGTATTTT. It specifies CASSFQGDTQYF.

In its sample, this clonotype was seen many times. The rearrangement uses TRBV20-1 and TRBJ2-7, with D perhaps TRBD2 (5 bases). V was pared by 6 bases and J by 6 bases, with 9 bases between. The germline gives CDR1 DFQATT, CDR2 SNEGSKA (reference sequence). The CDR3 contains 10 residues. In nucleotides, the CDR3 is TGCAGTGCCGGGAACGGCGAGCAGTACTTC. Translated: CSAGNGEQYF.